The 17 T cell receptor beta chains in this list originate from one sample, sequenced in a study of T-cell reconstitution after alpha-beta-depleted transplantation in children. Preparing the TCRbeta library involved the use of unique molecular identifiers. MiXCR, run by TCRdb on the PCR reads, gives a single entry per CDR3 protein. The data contain around 420,000 distinct CDR3 sequences, 15% to 20% of them singletons. This specimen consisted of PBMCs, mostly from graft donor cells, obtained 360 days after TCRalphabeta/CD19-depleted stem cell transplant. These receptors all stem from a boy under three years old who had a stem cell transplant for Wiskott-Aldrich syndrome, so the T cells may come from the graft donor.

The chain couples TRBV5-1 to TRBJ2-1; D unclear. V lost 4 bases and J 5 bases, leaving 13 bases between the germline ends. Germline V gene data show CDR1 as SGHRS and CDR2 as YFSETQ. This CDR3 comprises 14 residues. As DNA, the CDR3 is TGCGCCAGCAGCCCCCGATTGCAACACAATGAGCAGTTCTTC. Residues: CASSPRLQHNEQFF.

This clonotype was seen a few times. The chain carries TRBV3-1 and TRBJ1-4; D call uncertain. The V and J ends lost 3 bases and 1 base respectively, with 6 bases between them. CDR1 and CDR2 (germline): LGHDT, YNNKEL (reference sequence). The CDR3 runs to 14 residues. For the CDR3, the DNA is TGTGCCAGCAGCCAGGGCAGAACTAATGAAAAACTGTTTTTT. Its protein is CASSQGRTNEKLFF. The variable domain in full, completed from reference TRBV3-1 and TRBJ1-4, reads DTAVSQTPKYLVTQMGNDKSIKCEQNLGHDTMYWYKQDSKKFLKIMFSYNNKELIINETVPNRFSPKSPDKAHLNLHINSLELGDSAVYFCASSQGRTNEKLFFGSGTQLSVL.

The chain uses TRBV12-3 or TRBV12-4 and TRBJ2-2; D ambiguous. V gave up 4 bases and J gave up 4 bases, with 19 bases separating them. There are 17 residues in the CDR3. The CDR3 protein is CASSSMRPWALTGELFF. The CDR3 DNA reads as TGTGCCAGCAGTTCTATGAGGCCATGGGCCCTCACCGGGGAGCTGTTTTTT.

The chain couples TRBV6-6 to TRBJ1-1; no definite D call. V was pared by 2 bases and J by 11 bases, with 12 bases between. CDR1 and CDR2 from the germline V gene are MNHNY and SVGAGI (reference sequence). This CDR3 has 12 residues. CDR3 residues: CASSYERTAAFF. The CDR3 coding sequence is TGTGCCAGCAGTTACGAGCGGACGGCGGCTTTCTTT.

The chain carries TRBV12-3 or TRBV12-4 and TRBJ1-5; 8 bases fit TRBD1. The CDR3 has 16 amino acids. The V segment lost 6 bases and the J segment 1 base; nucleotides outside the gene matches: 8. Here the CDR3 reads CASSTGGLGSNQPQHF. CDR3 coding DNA: TGTGCCAGCAGCACAGGGGGACTAGGAAGCAATCAGCCCCAGCATTTT.

This chain links TRBV12-3 or TRBV12-4 with TRBJ2-1; D not resolved. V was trimmed by 6 bases and J by 2 bases, leaving 11 bases between them. CDR3 length: 14 residues. The CDR3 protein is CASRPARAYNEQFF. Written as DNA, the CDR3 is TGTGCCAGCAGGCCCGCCCGGGCCTACAATGAGCAGTTCTTC.

This clonotype has at least ten counts. The chain combines TRBV6-1 with TRBJ2-6; D gene ambiguous. Germline V gene sequence: CDR1 MNHNS, CDR2 SASEGT. This CDR3 is 13 amino acids long. Trimming took off 6 bases at V and 0 bases at J, with 3 bases between the two ends. CDR3 in amino acids: CASRPSGANVLTF. CDR3 nucleotide sequence: TGTGCCAGCAGGCCCTCTGGGGCCAACGTCCTGACTTTC.

This clonotype was counted a few times. The chain joins TRBV6-5 to TRBJ2-3, with unresolved D. In germline, CDR1 is MNHEY, CDR2 SVGAGI. The CDR3 length is 15 residues. The V end lost 0 bases, the J end lost 7 bases, and 14 bases lay between the germline ends. The CDR3 region has the DNA TGTGCCAGCAGTTACTCGTTGACGGCCGGAAATACGCAGTATTTT. It specifies CASSYSLTAGNTQYF.

This clonotype was recorded a few times. The rearrangement links TRBV20-1 to TRBJ2-5, with D unclear. Germline lookup yields CDR1 DFQATT and CDR2 SNEGSKA (reference sequence). There are 13 residues in the CDR3. The V end lost 1 base, the J end lost 5 bases, and 11 bases lay between the germline ends. CDR3: CSARVIGGETQYF. In DNA, the CDR3 is TGCAGTGCTAGAGTCATAGGTGGGGAGACCCAGTACTTC.

In its sample, this clonotype was seen a few times. This chain joins TRBV6-5 and TRBJ2-7; D gene ambiguous. This CDR3 has 13 amino acids. Between the trimmed V and J ends, which lost 1 base and 10 bases, there was a span of 14 bases. Germline V CDR1 and CDR2: MNHEY, SVGAGI. CDR3 nucleotide sequence: TGTGCCAGCAGTTACTGGCCAGCTCTGGATCAGTACTTC. It codes for CASSYWPALDQYF.

V gene TRBV2 combines with J gene TRBJ1-6, with TRBD1 matching 7 bases. This CDR3 spans 14 amino acids. V gave up 8 bases and J gave up 7 bases; unmatched junction bases: 8. Germline V gene sequence: CDR1 SNHLY, CDR2 FYNNEI. The CDR3 loop is CASRRDSSNSPLHF. In DNA form, the CDR3 reads TGTGCCAGCCGGCGGGACAGCTCCAATTCACCCCTCCACTTT.

This clonotype has a handful of counts. CDR3 amino acids: CASSPQGDAEAFF. The DNA of the CDR3 is TGCGCCAGCAGCCCTCAGGGTGACGCTGAAGCTTTCTTT. The chain employs TRBV5-1 and TRBJ1-1; D might be TRBD1 (5 bases). V was cut by 4 bases and J by 6 bases, with 13 bases left in between. Per the germline V gene, CDR1 is SGHRS and CDR2 is YFSETQ. The CDR3 has 13 amino acids.

This clonotype showed up just a few times. The V and J genes are TRBV7-2 and TRBJ2-5, with D possibly being TRBD1 or TRBD2 (7 bases each). V lost 2 bases, J lost 4 bases, and 17 bases lay in between. This CDR3 has 16 residues. CDR1 and CDR2 (germline): SGHTA, FQGNSA. For the CDR3, the DNA is TGTGCCAGCAGCTTAAAGCAGGGGGAGGGCCCAGAGACCCAGTACTTC. As protein: CASSLKQGEGPETQYF. Full variable domain (missing parts from reference TRBV7-2 and TRBJ2-5): GAGVSQSPSNKVTEKGKDVELRCDPISGHTALYWYRQSLGQGLEFLIYFQGNSAPDKSGLPSDRFSAERTGGSVSTLTIQRTQQEDSAVYLCASSLKQGEGPETQYFGPGTRLLVL.

This clonotype has just a few counts. The rearrangement links TRBV27 to TRBJ2-2, with D perhaps TRBD2 (6 bases). The V gene lost 5 bases and the J gene lost 0 bases, with 10 bases spanning the gap. The CDR3 runs 15 residues. The germline V gene encodes CDR1 MNHEY and CDR2 SMNVEV (reference sequence). The chain's CDR3 is CASSVSGPNTGELFF. CDR3 bases: TGTGCCAGCAGTGTCAGCGGGCCGAACACCGGGGAGCTGTTTTTT.

The table lists this clonotype with a few counts. The chain combines TRBV5-1 with TRBJ2-1; perhaps TRBD1 as D (5 bases). CDR3 size: 16 residues. The ends were cut back, 0 bases at V and 0 bases at J, with 10 bases in the middle. CDR1 is SGHRS and CDR2 is YFSETQ in the germline V gene. The CDR3 sequence: CASSLGQIFSYNEQFF. For the CDR3, the DNA is TGCGCCAGCAGCTTGGGACAGATTTTCTCCTACAATGAGCAGTTCTTC.

This clonotype was picked up many times. The V gene is TRBV29-1, the J gene TRBJ2-7; D remains ambiguous. V was trimmed by 5 bases and J by 0 bases, leaving 20 bases between them. Germline V gene sequence: CDR1 SQVTM, CDR2 ANQGSEA. The CDR3 runs to 16 residues. The DNA of the CDR3 is TGCAGCGTTAGTGGTGGAGAGCTCGGCAGCTCCTACGAGCAGTACTTC. Translating it yields CSVSGGELGSSYEQYF.

In its sample, this clonotype was seen a few times. The rearrangement uses TRBV9 and TRBJ2-2; perhaps TRBD1 as D (6 bases). Trimming cost V 4 bases and J 6 bases, with 10 bases left between them. CDR1 and CDR2 (germline): SGDLS, YYNGEE. The CDR3 spans 13 residues. The CDR3 DNA sequence: TGTGCCAGCAGCTCAGGGGTGGCCGGGGAGCTGTTTTTT. This codes for CASSSGVAGELFF.